This T cell receptor (beta chain) was retrieved from a study of blood T cell repertoires in COVID-19. Only in-frame clones appear in the TCRdb table, and some are missing; sequencing was by immunoSEQ multiplex PCR. The sample lists 200,000 to 250,000 clones, around 80% occurring once. The CDR3 covers 18 residues. CDR1 and CDR2 from the germline V gene are SGHDN and FVKESK. V shed 4 bases and J shed 7 bases, with 29 bases lying between them. The chain carries TRBV14 and TRBJ2-7; weak D call: TRBD2 (7 bases). Sequenced input: PBMCs or T cells enriched from blood (not recorded which). This TCR was recovered from a man in his sixties who had recovered from COVID-19. The CDR3 here is CASSPRWAGATPAREQYF. The CDR3 nucleotides are TGTGCCAGCAGCCCTCGATGGGCGGGGGCAACCCCCGCGAGAGAGCAGTACTTC.